Given below is one TCR beta chain in context. The data belong to a study of blood T cell repertoires in COVID-19. Study in general: The samples span acute and convalescent COVID-19 from the United States, Italy and Spain. In each case, the material was cDNA or gDNA derived from T cells, B-cell-depleted T cells, or PBMCs.

V trimming: 5 bases; J trimming: 6 bases; junction bases outside the gene matches: 7. Germline V gene data show CDR1 as LNHDA and CDR2 as SQIVND (reference sequence). The length of the CDR3 is 15 residues. How the authors handled the data: The authors estimated nucleated cell counts from reference gene primer amplification. The repertoire was sequenced with immunoSEQ multiplex PCR; TCRdb's copy has only in-frame clones and lacks some. V and J calls and clone size are given by that table; D and trimming were obtained from the DNA. The sample comprises about 140,000 clones, 65% to 80% of which are singletons, and roughly 13% rests with the top ten.

The TCR was taken from an elderly man with acute or convalescent COVID-19. The V gene is TRBV19, the J gene TRBJ2-1; 10 bases match TRBD1. Sequenced material: peripheral blood. The CDR3: CASSAPGQGRNEQFF. CDR3 DNA: TGTGCCAGTAGTGCTCCGGGACAGGGGCGCAATGAGCAGTTCTTC.